These 18 T cell receptor beta chains were all obtained from the same sample, sequenced in a study of beta chain features in type 1 diabetes. Study-level findings and limits: TCRB CDR3s were moderately but significantly shorter in Type 1 diabetes patients in all four CD4+ subsets.

The isolated RNA, all of it, was reverse transcribed, so expressed TCRB transcripts were what got sequenced. This table comes from immunoSEQ multiplex PCR, and its TCRdb copy is limited to in-frame clones, with some not included. This table has 500,000 to 650,000 clones, 12% appearing once. No antigens are known for them. Source material: naive CD4+ T cells from blood. The receptors were gathered from a man aged 30 to 45 with type 1 diabetes.

The table lists this clone with a few counts. The V and J genes are TRBV6-5 and TRBJ1-1; TRBD1 aligns across 7 bases. J was trimmed by 1 base and V by 6 bases; bases with no gene match: 5. CDR3 size: 14 residues. The germline gives CDR1 MNHEY, CDR2 SVGAGI. CDR3 bases: TGTGCCAGCAGACCGGACAGGCAGAACACTGAAGCTTTCTTT. It is translated as CASRPDRQNTEAFF.

The chain couples TRBV5-6 to TRBJ2-1, with TRBD1 matching over 7 bases. The CDR3 spans 17 residues. Trimming removed 1 base from V and 4 bases from J; junction bases left unmatched: 11. Germline CDR1 is SGHDT and CDR2 is YYEEEE. The CDR3 DNA is TGTGCCAGCAGCTTGCAGACGGGGACAGCTACGTACAATGAGCAGTTCTTC. It yields the protein CASSLQTGTATYNEQFF.

The chain employs TRBV6-5 and TRBJ2-5; 7 bases line up with TRBD1. The CDR3 runs 14 residues. The germline CDR1 and CDR2 sequences are MNHEY and SVGAGI. J was trimmed by 5 bases and V by 2 bases; bases with no gene match: 5. The CDR3 protein is CASSYDRASETQYF. The CDR3 coding sequence is TGTGCCAGCAGTTACGACAGGGCAAGTGAGACCCAGTACTTC.

This clone was counted a few times. CDR3 region: CASSSSGRATYEQYF. The CDR3 region has the DNA TGTGCCAGCAGCTCATCGGGCAGGGCGACCTACGAGCAGTACTTC. This chain joins TRBV9 and TRBJ2-7; D perhaps matches TRBD1 (5 bases). Per germline, CDR1 SGDLS and CDR2 YYNGEE. This CDR3 is 15 amino acids long. Trimming took 4 bases from V and 2 from J, leaving 16 bases between them. Full variable domain (remainder filled in from reference TRBV9 and TRBJ2-7): DSGVTQTPKHLITATGQRVTLRCSPRSGDLSVYWYQQSLDQGLQFLIQYYNGEERAKGNILERFSAQQFPDLHSELNLSSLELGDSALYFCASSSSGRATYEQYFGPGTRLTVT.

This clone was seen a few times. V usage is TRBV10-3 and J usage is TRBJ2-3, with 11 bases aligning to TRBD1. The V gene end was trimmed by 7 bases and the J gene end by 14 bases; junction bases not matched to a gene: 11. The CDR3 is 13 amino acids. Germline V gene data show CDR1 as ENHRY and CDR2 as SYGVKD. The CDR3 nucleotides are TGTGCCATCACCCCGGGACAGGGGGATATCGGGTATTTT. Protein product: CAITPGQGDIGYF.

This clone appeared a few times. The genes are TRBV7-2 and TRBJ1-1; 7 nucleotides match TRBD1. CDR3 size: 13 residues. V lost 5 bases, J lost 1 base, and 1 base stayed unmatched. Germline loops: CDR1 SGHTA, CDR2 FQGNSA. CDR3 sequence: CASSGQANTEAFF. The CDR3 bases are TGTGCCAGCAGCGGACAGGCGAACACTGAAGCTTTCTTT.

CDR3 DNA sequence: TGTGCCAGCAGCTTAGCGCTTGGTAGTAGGGGTCGGGAGACCCAGTACTTC. This translates into CASSLALGSRGRETQYF. This sequence joins TRBV7-2 and TRBJ2-5, with D possibly matching TRBD1 (5 bases). The CDR3 extends over 17 amino acids. Germline lookup yields CDR1 SGHTA and CDR2 FQGNSA. V lost 0 bases to trimming and J lost 5 bases, with 19 bases between them.

The chain joins TRBV7-9 to TRBJ2-7; TRBD1 might be the D (6 bases). The V gene lost 8 bases and the J gene lost 4 bases, with 18 bases spanning the gap. The germline V gene encodes CDR1 SEHNR and CDR2 FQNEAQ (reference sequence). The CDR3 has 14 amino acids. The CDR3 sequence is CASGFRDTTYEQYF. CDR3 DNA: TGTGCCAGCGGGTTCCGGGACACCACTTACGAGCAGTACTTC.

J is TRBJ1-5 and V is TRBV16; D gene uncertain. Per germline, CDR1 KGHSY and CDR2 FQNENV. CDR3 length: 13 amino acids. Trimming took off 0 bases at V and 5 bases at J, with 5 bases between the two ends. The CDR3 DNA reads TGTGCCAGCAGCCAATCAGAGGATCAGCCCCAGCATTTT. Translation: CASSQSEDQPQHF.

This clone has just a few counts. This chain uses TRBV28 with TRBJ2-7; 8 nucleotides line up with TRBD1. Germline V lookup: CDR1 MDHEN, CDR2 SYDVKM. V trimming: 6 bases; J trimming: 5 bases; junction bases outside the gene matches: 9. The CDR3 runs 14 residues. The CDR3 nucleotides read TGTGCCAGCAGGCCGGGACAGGCCTACGACGAGCAGTACTTC. Its protein is CASRPGQAYDEQYF.

This clone appeared a few times. The chain carries TRBV5-5 and TRBJ1-2; 8 nucleotides align to TRBD1. The CDR3 is 13 residues long. Germline CDR1 is SGHKS and CDR2 is YYEKEE (reference sequence). Trimming took 2 bases from V and 7 from J; bases not matched to a gene: 4. CDR3 loop: CASSLGQGVGYTF. CDR3 DNA: TGTGCCAGCAGCTTAGGACAGGGTGTTGGCTACACCTTC.

This clone was recorded a few times. This chain connects TRBV5-6 to TRBJ2-3, with 11 bases aligning to TRBD2. Germline V CDR1 and CDR2: SGHDT, YYEEEE. The CDR3 loop spans 17 amino acids. V dropped 3 bases and J dropped 1; count of bases not matched to a gene: 7. The CDR3 loop is CASSSTTSGARTDTQYF. The CDR3 DNA follows: TGTGCCAGCAGCTCCACGACTAGCGGGGCTCGCACAGATACGCAGTATTTT.

This chain uses TRBV4-1 with TRBJ2-1; 8 bases agree with TRBD2. The J segment lost 4 bases and the V segment lost 0 bases, leaving 14 bases of the junction unmatched. Germline CDR1 reads MGHRA; CDR2 reads YSYEKL. This CDR3 has 19 residues. The CDR3 region has the DNA TGCGCCAGCAGCCAAGAAGAAGACTCCGCCGGGACTAGTTACAATGAGCAGTTCTTC. Protein product: CASSQEEDSAGTSYNEQFF.

The chain joins TRBV10-2 to TRBJ2-7; D gene ambiguous. With 2 bases removed from V and 2 bases from J, the gap between germline ends came to 13 bases. CDR3 length: 15 amino acids. Germline loops: CDR1 WSHSY, CDR2 SAAADI. CDR3 DNA: TGCGCCAGCAGTGAGGCCCTAGGTATTACCTACGAGCAGTACTTC. Protein sequence: CASSEALGITYEQYF.

The chain employs TRBV4-3 and TRBJ1-2; D not resolved. CDR3 length: 13 residues. Germline V gene data show CDR1 as LGHNA and CDR2 as YSLEER. V was shortened by 0 bases and J by 8 bases, with 10 bases between the two germline ends. This CDR3 is CASSQDREFGYTF. CDR3 in DNA: TGCGCCAGCAGCCAAGACCGGGAATTCGGCTACACCTTC.

Comment on this clone: An end of the junction differs from the germline gene, which may be a read error. The V gene is TRBV12-5, the J gene TRBJ1-2; 8 positions match TRBD1. The CDR3 is 17 residues long. The germline CDR1 and CDR2 sequences are LGHNT and FRNRAP. Here the CDR3 reads CARGLPLWTGNITGYTF. The CDR3 DNA is TGTGCTAGGGGTTTGCCTCTATGGACAGGGAATATCACTGGCTACACCTTC.

This clone was seen more than once but under ten times. The rearrangement uses TRBV9 and TRBJ1-3, with D possibly matching TRBD1 (6 bases). V was pared by 4 bases and J by 0 bases, with 20 bases between. This CDR3 is built from 18 residues. Germline lookup yields CDR1 SGDLS and CDR2 YYNGEE. The CDR3 region has the DNA TGTGCCAGCAGCACTCAACCGGGACACGGAAGCTCTGGAAACACCATATATTTT. Translated: CASSTQPGHGSSGNTIYF.

This clone was seen more than once but under ten times. J is TRBJ2-1 and V is TRBV7-9; D gene uncertain. This CDR3 region has 15 residues. The V and J ends lost 3 bases and 8 bases respectively, with 17 bases between them. The germline V gene has CDR1 SEHNR and CDR2 FQNEAQ (reference sequence). In DNA, the CDR3 is TGTGCCAGCAGCTTGTCGGGCGTAGAAGTTGATGAGCAGTTCTTC. The encoded protein is CASSLSGVEVDEQFF.